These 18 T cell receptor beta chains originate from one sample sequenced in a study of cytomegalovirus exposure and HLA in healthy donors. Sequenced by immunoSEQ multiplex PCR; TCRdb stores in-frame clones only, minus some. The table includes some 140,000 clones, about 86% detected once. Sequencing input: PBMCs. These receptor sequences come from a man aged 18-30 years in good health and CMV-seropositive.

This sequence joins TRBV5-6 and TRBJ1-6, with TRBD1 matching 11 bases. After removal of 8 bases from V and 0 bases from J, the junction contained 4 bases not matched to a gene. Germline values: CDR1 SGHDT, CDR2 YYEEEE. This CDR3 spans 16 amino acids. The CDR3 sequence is CARGDRGSSYNSPLHF. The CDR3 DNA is TGTGCCAGAGGGGACAGGGGGAGCTCCTATAATTCACCCCTCCACTTT.

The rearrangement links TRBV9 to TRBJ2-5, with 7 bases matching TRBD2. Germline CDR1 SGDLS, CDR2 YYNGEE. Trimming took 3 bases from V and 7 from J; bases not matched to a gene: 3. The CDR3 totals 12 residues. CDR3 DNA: TGTGCCAGCAGCGGAGGGGAGGGGACCCAGTACTTC. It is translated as CASSGGEGTQYF.

This chain's CDR3 is CAISRTDSYGYTF. Written as DNA, the CDR3 is TGTGCCATCAGCCGGACAGATAGTTATGGCTACACCTTC. The gene calls are TRBV10-3 and TRBJ1-2; tentative D call: TRBD1 (6 bases). Trimming took off 6 bases at V and 5 bases at J, with 13 bases between the two ends. Germline lookup yields CDR1 ENHRY and CDR2 SYGVKD. The CDR3 totals 13 residues.

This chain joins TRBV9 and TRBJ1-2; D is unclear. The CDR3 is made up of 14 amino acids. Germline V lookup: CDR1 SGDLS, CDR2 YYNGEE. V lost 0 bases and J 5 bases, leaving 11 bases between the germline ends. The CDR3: CASSVGTGRYGYTF. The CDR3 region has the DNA TGTGCCAGCAGCGTAGGAACGGGGAGGTATGGCTACACCTTC.

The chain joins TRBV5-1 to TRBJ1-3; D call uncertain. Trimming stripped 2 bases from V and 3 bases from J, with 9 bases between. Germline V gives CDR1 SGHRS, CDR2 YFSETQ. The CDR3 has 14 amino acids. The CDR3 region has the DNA TGCGCCAGCAGCTTAGGTGGGAGTGGAAACACCATATATTTT. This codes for CASSLGGSGNTIYF.

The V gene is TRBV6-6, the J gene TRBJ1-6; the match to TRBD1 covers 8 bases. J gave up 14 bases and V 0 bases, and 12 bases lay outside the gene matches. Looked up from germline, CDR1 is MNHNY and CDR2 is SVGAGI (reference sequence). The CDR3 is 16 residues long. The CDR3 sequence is CASSYSRDRSSRSLHF. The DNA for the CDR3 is TGTGCCAGCAGTTACTCAAGGGACAGGTCATCTCGGTCCCTCCACTTT.

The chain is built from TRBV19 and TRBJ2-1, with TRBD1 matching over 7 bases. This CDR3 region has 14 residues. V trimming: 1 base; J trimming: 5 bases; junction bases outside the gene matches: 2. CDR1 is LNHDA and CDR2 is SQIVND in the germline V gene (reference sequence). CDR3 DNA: TGTGCCAGTAGTATAGTGGGACAGCACAATGAGCAGTTCTTC. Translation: CASSIVGQHNEQFF.

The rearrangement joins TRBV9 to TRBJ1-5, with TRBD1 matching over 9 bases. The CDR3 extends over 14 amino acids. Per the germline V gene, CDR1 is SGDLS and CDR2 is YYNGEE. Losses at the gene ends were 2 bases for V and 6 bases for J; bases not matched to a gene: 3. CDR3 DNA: TGTGCCAGCAGCGTCGGGACAGGGTCTCAGCCCCAGCATTTT. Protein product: CASSVGTGSQPQHF. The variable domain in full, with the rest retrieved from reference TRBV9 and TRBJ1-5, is DSGVTQTPKHLITATGQRVTLRCSPRSGDLSVYWYQQSLDQGLQFLIQYYNGEERAKGNILERFSAQQFPDLHSELNLSSLELGDSALYFCASSVGTGSQPQHFGDGTRLSIL.

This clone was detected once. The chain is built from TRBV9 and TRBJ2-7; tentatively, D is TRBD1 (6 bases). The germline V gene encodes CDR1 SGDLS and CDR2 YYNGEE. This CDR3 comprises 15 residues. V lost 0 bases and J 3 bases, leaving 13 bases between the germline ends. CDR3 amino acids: CASSVAQGLSYEQYF. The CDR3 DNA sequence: TGTGCCAGCAGCGTAGCCCAGGGGTTGAGCTACGAGCAGTACTTC.

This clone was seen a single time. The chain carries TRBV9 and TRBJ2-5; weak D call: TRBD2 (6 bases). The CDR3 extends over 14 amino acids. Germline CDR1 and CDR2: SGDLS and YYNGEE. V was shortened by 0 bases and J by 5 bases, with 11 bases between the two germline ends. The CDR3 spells CASSVGGGFETQYF. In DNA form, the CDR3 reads TGTGCCAGCAGCGTAGGTGGGGGGTTTGAGACCCAGTACTTC.

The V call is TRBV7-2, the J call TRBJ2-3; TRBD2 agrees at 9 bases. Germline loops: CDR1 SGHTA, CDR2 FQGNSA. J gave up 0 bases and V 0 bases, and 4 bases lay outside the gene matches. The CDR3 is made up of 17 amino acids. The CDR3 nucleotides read TGTGCCAGCAGCTTAGCTAGCGGGGGCACTAGCACAGATACGCAGTATTTT. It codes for CASSLASGGTSTDTQYF.

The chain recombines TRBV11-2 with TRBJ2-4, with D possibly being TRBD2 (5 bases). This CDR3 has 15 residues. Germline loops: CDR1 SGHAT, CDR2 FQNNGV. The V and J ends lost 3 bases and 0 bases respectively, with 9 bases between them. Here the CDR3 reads CASSLRGLAKNIQYF. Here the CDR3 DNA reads TGTGCCAGCAGCTTGCGAGGGCTAGCCAAAAACATTCAGTACTTC.

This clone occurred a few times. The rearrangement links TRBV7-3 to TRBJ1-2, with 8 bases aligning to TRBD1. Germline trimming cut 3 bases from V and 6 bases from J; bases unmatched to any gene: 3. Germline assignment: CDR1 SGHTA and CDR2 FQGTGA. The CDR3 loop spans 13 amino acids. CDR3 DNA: TGTGCCAGCAGCTTTGGACAGGGTGATGGCTACACCTTC. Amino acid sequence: CASSFGQGDGYTF.

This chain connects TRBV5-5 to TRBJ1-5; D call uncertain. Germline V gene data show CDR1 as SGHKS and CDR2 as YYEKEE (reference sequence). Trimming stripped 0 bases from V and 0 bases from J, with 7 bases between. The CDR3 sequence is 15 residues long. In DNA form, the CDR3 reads TGTGCCAGCAGCTTGGCGCCAGATAGCAATCAGCCCCAGCATTTT. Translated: CASSLAPDSNQPQHF.

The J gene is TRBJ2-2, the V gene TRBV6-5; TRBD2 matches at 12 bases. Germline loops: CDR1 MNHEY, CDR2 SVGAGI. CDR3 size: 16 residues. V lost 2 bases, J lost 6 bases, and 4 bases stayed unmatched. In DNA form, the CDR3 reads TGTGCCAGCAGTTACGTGCTAGCGGGAGGGGCCGGGGAGCTGTTTTTT. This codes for CASSYVLAGGAGELFF.

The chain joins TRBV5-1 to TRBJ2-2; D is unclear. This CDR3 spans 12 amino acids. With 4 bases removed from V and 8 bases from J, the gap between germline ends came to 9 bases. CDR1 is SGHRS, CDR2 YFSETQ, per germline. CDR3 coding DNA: TGCGCCAGCAGCCTAAGTTCGGGGGAGCTGTTTTTT. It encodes CASSLSSGELFF.

The CDR3 sequence is CASSLANRLGETQYF. The CDR3 bases are TGTGCCAGCAGCTTAGCGAACAGGCTGGGAGAGACCCAGTACTTC. The gene calls are TRBV7-2 and TRBJ2-5; D possibly corresponds to TRBD1 (5 bases). The V gene's germline CDR1 is SGHTA and CDR2 FQGNSA. The V end lost 0 bases, the J end lost 4 bases, and 12 bases lay between the germline ends. There are 15 residues in the CDR3.

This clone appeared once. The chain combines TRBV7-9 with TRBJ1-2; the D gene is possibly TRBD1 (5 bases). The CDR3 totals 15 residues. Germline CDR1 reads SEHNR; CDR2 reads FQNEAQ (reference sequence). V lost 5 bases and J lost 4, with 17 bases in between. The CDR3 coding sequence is TGTGCCAGCAGCCCGACCACAGGCGGGGGCTATGGCTACACCTTC. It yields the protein CASSPTTGGGYGYTF.